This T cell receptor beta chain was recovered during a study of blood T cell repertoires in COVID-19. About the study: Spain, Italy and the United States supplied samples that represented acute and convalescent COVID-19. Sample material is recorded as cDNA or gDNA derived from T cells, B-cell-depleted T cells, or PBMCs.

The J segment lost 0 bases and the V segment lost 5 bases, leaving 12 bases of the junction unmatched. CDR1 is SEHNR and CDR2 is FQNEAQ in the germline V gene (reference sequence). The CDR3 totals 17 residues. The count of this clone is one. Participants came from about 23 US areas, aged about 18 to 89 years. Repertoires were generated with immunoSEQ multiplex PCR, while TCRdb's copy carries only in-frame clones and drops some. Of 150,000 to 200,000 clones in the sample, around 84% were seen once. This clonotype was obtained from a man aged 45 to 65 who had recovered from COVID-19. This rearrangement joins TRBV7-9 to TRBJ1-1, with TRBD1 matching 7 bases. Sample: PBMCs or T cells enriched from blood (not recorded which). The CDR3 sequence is CASSLGTDLRLNTEAFF. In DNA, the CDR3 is TGTGCCAGCAGCCTCGGGACAGACCTTAGACTGAACACTGAAGCTTTCTTT.